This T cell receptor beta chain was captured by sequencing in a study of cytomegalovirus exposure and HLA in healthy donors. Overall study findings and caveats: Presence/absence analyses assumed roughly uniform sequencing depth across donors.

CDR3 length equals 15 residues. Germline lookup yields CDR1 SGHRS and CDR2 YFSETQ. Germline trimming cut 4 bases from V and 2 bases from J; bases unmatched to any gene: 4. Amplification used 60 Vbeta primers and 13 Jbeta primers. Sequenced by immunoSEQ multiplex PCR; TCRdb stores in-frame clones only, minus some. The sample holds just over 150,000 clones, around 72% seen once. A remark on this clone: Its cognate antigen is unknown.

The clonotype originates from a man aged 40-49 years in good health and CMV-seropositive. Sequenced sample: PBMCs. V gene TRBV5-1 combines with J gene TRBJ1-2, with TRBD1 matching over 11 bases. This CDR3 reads CASSAWDRGNYGYTF. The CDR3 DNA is TGCGCCAGCAGCGCATGGGACAGGGGGAACTATGGCTACACCTTC.